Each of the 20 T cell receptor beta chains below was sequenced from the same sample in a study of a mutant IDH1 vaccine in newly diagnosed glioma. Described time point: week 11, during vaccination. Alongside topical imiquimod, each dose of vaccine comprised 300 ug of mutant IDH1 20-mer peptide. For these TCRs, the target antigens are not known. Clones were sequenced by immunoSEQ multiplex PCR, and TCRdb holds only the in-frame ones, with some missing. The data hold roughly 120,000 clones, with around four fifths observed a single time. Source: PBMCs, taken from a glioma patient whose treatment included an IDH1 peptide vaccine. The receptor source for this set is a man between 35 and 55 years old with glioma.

The CDR3 sequence is CASSPPAPDRNYGYTF. The CDR3 DNA reads TGTGCCAGCTCACCACCCGCCCCGGACAGAAATTATGGCTACACCTTC. The chain has TRBV18 and TRBJ1-2; D may be TRBD1 (6 bases). This CDR3 has 16 residues. Germline CDR1 and CDR2: KGHSH and LQKENI. Trimming removed 0 bases at V and 5 bases at J, with 16 bases between.

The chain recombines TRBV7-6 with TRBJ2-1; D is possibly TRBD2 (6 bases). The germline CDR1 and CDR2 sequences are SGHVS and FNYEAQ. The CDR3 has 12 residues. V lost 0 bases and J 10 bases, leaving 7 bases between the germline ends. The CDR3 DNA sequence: TGTGCCAGCAGCTTAGCTGGGGGGGAGCAGTTCTTC. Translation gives CASSLAGGEQFF.

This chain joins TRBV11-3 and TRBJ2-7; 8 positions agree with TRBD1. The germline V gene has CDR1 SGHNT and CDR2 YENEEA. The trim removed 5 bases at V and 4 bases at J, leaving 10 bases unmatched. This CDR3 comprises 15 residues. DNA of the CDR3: TGTGCCAGCAGCCAGACCGGGACAGGTTTGTACGAGCAGTACTTC. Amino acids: CASSQTGTGLYEQYF.

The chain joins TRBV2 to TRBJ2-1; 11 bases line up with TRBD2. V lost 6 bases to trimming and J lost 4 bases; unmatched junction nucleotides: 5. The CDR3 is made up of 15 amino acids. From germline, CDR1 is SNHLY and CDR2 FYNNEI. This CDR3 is CASRLGLAAYNEQFF. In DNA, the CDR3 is TGTGCCAGCAGATTGGGACTAGCGGCATACAATGAGCAGTTCTTC.

The CDR3 coding sequence is TGTGCCAGCAGCAGCCCGGGACAGTATAGCAATCAGCCCCAGCATTTT. Its translation is CASSSPGQYSNQPQHF. The V gene is TRBV7-2, the J gene TRBJ1-5; 7 positions match TRBD1. Germline V gene lookup returns CDR1 SGHTA and CDR2 FQGNSA. Trimming took 5 bases from V and 0 from J; bases not matched to a gene: 7. The CDR3 has 16 residues.

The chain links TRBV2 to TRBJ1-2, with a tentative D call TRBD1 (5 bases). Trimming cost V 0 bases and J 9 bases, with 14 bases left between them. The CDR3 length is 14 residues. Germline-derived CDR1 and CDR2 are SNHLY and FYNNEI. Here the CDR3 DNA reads TGTGCCAGCAGTGAAGCTGAGGGGTCTGTGCGCTACACCTTC. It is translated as CASSEAEGSVRYTF.

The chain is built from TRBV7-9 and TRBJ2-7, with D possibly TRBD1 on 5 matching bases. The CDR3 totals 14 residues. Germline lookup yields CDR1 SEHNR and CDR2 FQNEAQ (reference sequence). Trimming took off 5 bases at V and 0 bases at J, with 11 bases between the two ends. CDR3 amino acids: CASSPMDNSYEQYF. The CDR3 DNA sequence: TGTGCCAGCAGCCCGATGGACAACTCCTACGAGCAGTACTTC. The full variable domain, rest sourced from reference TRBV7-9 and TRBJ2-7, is DTGVSQNPRHKITKRGQNVTFRCDPISEHNRLYWYRQTLGQGPEFLTYFQNEAQLEKSRLLSDRFSAERPKGSFSTLEIQRTEQGDSAMYLCASSPMDNSYEQYFGPGTRLTVT.

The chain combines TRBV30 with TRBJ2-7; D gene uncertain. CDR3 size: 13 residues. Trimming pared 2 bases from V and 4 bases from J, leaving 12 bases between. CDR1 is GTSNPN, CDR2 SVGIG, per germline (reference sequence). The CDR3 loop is CAWSTGRQYEQYF. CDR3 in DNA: TGTGCCTGGAGTACGGGCAGACAATACGAGCAGTACTTC.

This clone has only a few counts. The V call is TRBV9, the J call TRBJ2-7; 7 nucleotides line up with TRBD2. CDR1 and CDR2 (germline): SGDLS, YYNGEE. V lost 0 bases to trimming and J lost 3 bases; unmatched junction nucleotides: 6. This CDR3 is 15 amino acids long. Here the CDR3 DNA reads TGTGCCAGCAGCGTAGGACCCGGGAGGAACTACGAGCAGTACTTC. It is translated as CASSVGPGRNYEQYF.

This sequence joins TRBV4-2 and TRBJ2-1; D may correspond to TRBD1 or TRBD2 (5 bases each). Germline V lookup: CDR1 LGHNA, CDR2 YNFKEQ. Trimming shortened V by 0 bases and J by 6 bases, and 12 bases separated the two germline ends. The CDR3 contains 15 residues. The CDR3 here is CASSQDREIANEQFF. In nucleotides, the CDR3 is TGTGCCAGCAGCCAAGACAGGGAGATAGCCAATGAGCAGTTCTTC.

Here the CDR3 DNA reads TGTGCCACCAGCAGAGGCTCTACAGGGGAAGATACGCAGTATTTT. It yields the protein CATSRGSTGEDTQYF. The chain combines TRBV15 with TRBJ2-3; 7 nucleotides match TRBD1. Germline CDR1 LNHNV, CDR2 YYDKDF (reference sequence). The CDR3 consists of 15 residues. With V trimmed by 1 base and J by 5 bases, 6 bases remained unmatched.

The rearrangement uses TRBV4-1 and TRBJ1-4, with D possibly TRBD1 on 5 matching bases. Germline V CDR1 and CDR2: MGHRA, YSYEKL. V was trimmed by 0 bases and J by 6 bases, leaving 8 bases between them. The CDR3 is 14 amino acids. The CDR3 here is CASSQDIRDEKLFF. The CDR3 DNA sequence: TGCGCCAGCAGCCAAGATATCAGGGATGAAAAACTGTTTTTT.

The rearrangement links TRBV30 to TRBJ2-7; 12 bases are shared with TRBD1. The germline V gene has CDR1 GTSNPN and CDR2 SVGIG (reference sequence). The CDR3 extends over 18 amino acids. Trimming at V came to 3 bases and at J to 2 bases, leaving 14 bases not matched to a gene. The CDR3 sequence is CAWRPVGTGGPRTYEQYF. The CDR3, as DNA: TGTGCCTGGAGGCCTGTGGGGACAGGGGGCCCTAGAACCTACGAGCAGTACTTC.

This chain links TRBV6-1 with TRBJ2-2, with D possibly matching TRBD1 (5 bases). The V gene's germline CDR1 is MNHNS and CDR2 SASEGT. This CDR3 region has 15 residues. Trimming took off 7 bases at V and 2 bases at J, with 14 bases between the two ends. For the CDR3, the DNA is TGTGCCAGCACCGCACTGACAGTTAACACCGGGGAGCTGTTTTTT. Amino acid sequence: CASTALTVNTGELFF.

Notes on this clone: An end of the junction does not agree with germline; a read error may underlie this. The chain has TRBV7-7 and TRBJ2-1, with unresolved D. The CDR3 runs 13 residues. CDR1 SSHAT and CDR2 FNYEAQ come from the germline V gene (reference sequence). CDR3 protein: CASSLRAGIEQFF. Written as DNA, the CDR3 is TGTGCTAGCAGCTTAAGGGCCGGTATTGAGCAGTTCTTC.

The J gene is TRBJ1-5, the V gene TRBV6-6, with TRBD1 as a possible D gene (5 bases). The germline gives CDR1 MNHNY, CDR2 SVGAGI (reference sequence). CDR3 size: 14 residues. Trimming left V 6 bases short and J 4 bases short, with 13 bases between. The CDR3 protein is CASSQWGENQPQHF. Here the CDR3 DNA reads TGTGCCAGCAGCCAATGGGGGGAGAATCAGCCCCAGCATTTT.

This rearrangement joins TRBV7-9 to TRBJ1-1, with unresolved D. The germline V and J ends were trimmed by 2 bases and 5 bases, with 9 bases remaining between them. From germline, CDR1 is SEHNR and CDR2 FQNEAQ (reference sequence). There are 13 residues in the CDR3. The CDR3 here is CASSLLSGTEAFF. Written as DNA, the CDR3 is TGTGCCAGCAGCTTACTATCGGGTACTGAAGCTTTCTTT.

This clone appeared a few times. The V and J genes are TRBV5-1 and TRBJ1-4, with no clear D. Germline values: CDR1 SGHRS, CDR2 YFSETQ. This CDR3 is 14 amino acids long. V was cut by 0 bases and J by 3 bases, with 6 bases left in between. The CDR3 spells CASSLVGANEKLFF. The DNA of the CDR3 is TGCGCCAGCAGCTTGGTTGGGGCTAATGAAAAACTGTTTTTT.

The CDR3 is CASSPRVLSEQYF. CDR3 sequence (DNA): TGCGCCAGCAGTCCAAGGGTCCTGTCCGAGCAGTACTTC. The V call is TRBV4-3, the J call TRBJ2-7; unclear D gene. This CDR3 has 13 residues. Trimming cost V 6 bases and J 6 bases, with 15 bases left between them. Germline CDR1 is LGHNA and CDR2 is YSLEER.

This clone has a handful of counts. The CDR3 DNA reads TGCAGCGGGCGGACGGCATTGGAAGCTTTCTTT. It codes for CSGRTALEAFF. This chain connects TRBV29-1 to TRBJ1-1; D uncertain. The CDR3 sequence is 11 residues long. Germline lookup yields CDR1 SQVTM and CDR2 ANQGSEA. Trimming took off 7 bases at V and 8 bases at J, with 14 bases between the two ends.